Many counts were recorded for the clone carrying this TCR beta chain. Both TCRalpha and TCRbeta chains were reverse transcribed with V-gene-specific primers. TCR amplification used approximately 19 PCR cycles, a constant-region primer and a V-primer adapter. TCRdb itself ran the reads through MiXCR, one entry per CDR3 protein. The sample has tens of thousands of distinct CDR3 sequences; 15% to 20% are singletons. Time point here: before trial treatment. This sample was taken from a study of low-dose radiotherapy and immunotherapy resistance in tumors. At the level of the study: Fractions of 0.5 Gy went to Cohort 1 every 2 weeks, totaling 6.5 Gy. Cohort 2 was treated with 1 Gy per fraction every two weeks, amounting to 13 Gy across 26 weeks. Given every two weeks, intravenous cyclophosphamide 200 mg/m2 preceded radiation and immunotherapy by one day. On an every-two-weeks schedule, patients received intravenous nivolumab 240 mg, along with ipilimumab 1 mg/kg every six weeks.

The sequencing used PBMCs, collected before treatment. This clonotype was obtained from a male donor with prostate cancer.

CDR3 nucleotide sequence: TGTGCCACCAGCAGAGGTCCCCAGGGAGAGACCCAGTACTTC. As protein: CATSRGPQGETQYF. This chain joins TRBV15 and TRBJ2-5; perhaps TRBD1 as D (5 bases). From germline, CDR1 is LNHNV and CDR2 YYDKDF (reference sequence). The CDR3 totals 14 residues. Trimming pared 1 base from V and 4 bases from J, leaving 10 bases between. Drawing the rest from reference TRBV15 and TRBJ2-5, the complete variable domain is DAMVIQNPRYQVTQFGKPVTLSCSQTLNHNVMYWYQQKSSQAPKLLFHYYDKDFNNEADTPDNFQSRRPNTSFCFLDIRSPGLGDTAMYLCATSRGPQGETQYFGPGTRLLVL.